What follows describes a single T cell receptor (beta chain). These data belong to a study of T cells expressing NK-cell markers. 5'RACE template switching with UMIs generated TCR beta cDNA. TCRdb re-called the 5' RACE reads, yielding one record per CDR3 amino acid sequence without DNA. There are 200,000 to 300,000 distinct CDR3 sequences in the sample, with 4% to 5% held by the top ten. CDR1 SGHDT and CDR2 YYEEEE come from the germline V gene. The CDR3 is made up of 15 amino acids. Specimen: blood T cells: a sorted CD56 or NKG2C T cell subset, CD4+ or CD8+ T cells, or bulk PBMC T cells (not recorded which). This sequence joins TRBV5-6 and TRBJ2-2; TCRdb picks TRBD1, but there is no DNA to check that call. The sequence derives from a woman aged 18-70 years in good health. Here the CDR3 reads CASSLVGTSTGELFF.